This TCR beta chain came from a study of blood T cell repertoires in COVID-19 (dated by TCRdb to between 2020 and 2021). For the study in its entirety: The collaborator samples originated in the United States, Italy and Spain and spanned the acute and convalescent phases of COVID-19. The dataset comprised deeply sampled blood TCRbeta repertoires from subjects exposed to, actively infected with, or recovered from COVID-19. The prospective study material was composed of cDNA or gDNA derived from T cells, B-cell-depleted T cells, or PBMCs. Samples came from the ongoing ImmuneRACE study (first 160 participants) plus 1,254 subjects from 6 global collaborators. HLA class I and class II types, where available, came from metadata supplied by the sample provider rather than from assay-based typing. Sample metadata almost always included a de-identified subject ID, COVID-19 status, age in years and sex. A freely available public database, intended as a resource for researchers studying the immune response to SARS-CoV-2, is where the repertoires were released. Study-wide conclusions, independent of this receptor: How much clinical and demographic metadata was included differed by source and by participant, and the metadata was provided uncurated.

Another Seattle source contributed samples from volunteer blood donors who had recovered from COVID-19. Whole blood was collected in K2EDTA tubes by collaborating institutions according to the institutions' own protocols. For TCRbeta analysis, collaborator samples were shipped as frozen whole blood, as isolated PBMCs, or as DNA extracted from either sample type. The immunoSEQ Assay, a bias-controlled multiplex PCR, was used to amplify TCRbeta CDR3 regions from genomic DNA. The study's own analysis went as follows. Nucleated cell counts per sample were estimated from amplification of reference gene primers within the assay. Sequence reads were collapsed and filtered to measure the absolute abundance of every unique TCRbeta CDR3 rearrangement. For each sample, productive Simpson clonality was calculated as the square root of Simpson's diversity index across productive rearrangements. This is the immuneACCESS table as TCRdb keeps it, with only in-frame sequences that have V and J called. A part of the clones is gone; compared with another copy, unresolved V genes explain less than half, and the rest is unexplained. V and J calls plus clone size are reproduced from that table; the DNA served to infer D and trimming. The sample table contains around 240,000 clones; only one count was recorded for 75% to 85% of them. The ten largest make up roughly 1.4% of the sample.

In the case of this clone: Its cognate antigen has yet to be identified. Nothing much larger sits one base from this clone, and base qualities are not available. Other nucleotide sequences from this sample produce the same CDR3.

The sample taken for sequencing was peripheral blood. This sequence originates from a woman between 40 and 55 years old who had recovered from COVID-19.

The CDR3 region: CASSLGGTYEQYF. The DNA sequence is TGTGCCAGCTCCCTCGGGGGGACCTACGAGCAGTACTTC. In this chain, TRBV12-3 or TRBV12-4 is recombined with TRBJ2-7, and TRBD2 aligns with 7 junction nucleotides. Germline trimming: 8 bases from V, 2 bases from J; junction bases outside gene matches: 6. The CDR3, from cysteine to phenylalanine, totals 13 residues. The CDR3 DNA has 39 bases and is translated from base 1.